These 21 T cell receptor beta chains were all obtained from the same sample, sequenced in a study of naive and memory T cell subsets. An equimolar mix of two oligonucleotides served as the beta constant-region primer for TRBC1 and TRBC2. Ligated cDNA was amplified by four rounds of PCR with nested alpha and beta constant-region primers and SP2. TCRdb ran MiXCR on the UMI-ligation and nested PCR reads and lists one entry per CDR3 protein. The sample has more than 95,000 distinct CDR3 sequences; 13% to 15% are singletons. General study findings and limits: Naive repertoires, especially CD8, held a few larger clonotypes, possibly memory cells re-expressing CD45RA.

These receptors have no identified antigens. The sample consisted of naive CD8+ T cells from blood. The source of these receptors is a human donor in good health.

This clonotype was seen repeatedly, ten times or more. J is TRBJ1-3 and V is TRBV18; unclear D gene. V was shortened by 3 bases and J by 2 bases, with 14 bases between the two germline ends. CDR3 length equals 16 residues. Germline CDR1 is KGHSH and CDR2 is LQKENI. The CDR3: CASSPEGISAGNTIYF. DNA of the CDR3: TGTGCCAGCTCACCGGAGGGAATCTCTGCTGGAAACACCATATATTTT.

This clonotype appeared a few times. V gene TRBV5-4 combines with J gene TRBJ2-7; 7 positions match TRBD1. After removal of 4 bases from V and 0 bases from J, the junction contained 7 bases not matched to a gene. Germline CDR1 and CDR2: SGHNT and YYREEE (reference sequence). CDR3 length equals 15 residues. CDR3 sequence reads: CASSGDRDSSYEQYF. The DNA for the CDR3 is TGTGCCAGCAGCGGGGACCGGGACAGCTCCTACGAGCAGTACTTC.

This clonotype was detected a few times. The rearrangement uses TRBV27 and TRBJ2-7; 7 positions agree with TRBD2. Germline V gene sequence: CDR1 MNHEY, CDR2 SMNVEV (reference sequence). The CDR3 extends over 14 amino acids. With 2 bases clipped from V and 6 bases from J, the junction kept 7 bases outside the gene matches. CDR3: CASSLGLDRAEQYF. DNA for the CDR3: TGTGCCAGCAGTTTAGGACTAGATCGGGCCGAGCAGTACTTC.

This clonotype was counted between two and nine times. V gene TRBV20-1 combines with J gene TRBJ2-7; D not certain. This CDR3 is built from 15 residues. The germline CDR1 and CDR2 sequences are DFQATT and SNEGSKA (reference sequence). Deletions cut 0 bases from V and 7 bases from J, with 19 bases between. CDR3 DNA sequence: TGCAGTGCTAGAGATGAGTCCTCGGGCCTGCGGGAGCAGTACTTC. Protein: CSARDESSGLREQYF.

A few counts support this clonotype. The rearrangement joins TRBV19 to TRBJ1-1; D not certain. This CDR3 is built from 14 residues. CDR1 is LNHDA and CDR2 is SQIVND in the germline V gene (reference sequence). The V gene lost 3 bases and the J gene lost 4 bases, with 12 bases spanning the gap. The CDR3 region has the DNA TGTGCCAGTAGTATCTGGGGATTGGGCACTGAAGCTTTCTTT. Protein sequence: CASSIWGLGTEAFF.

This clonotype was recorded at least ten times. The chain has TRBV29-1 and TRBJ2-2; D is possibly TRBD1 (5 bases). Trimming cost V 7 bases and J 1 base, with 13 bases left between them. Germline lookup yields CDR1 SQVTM and CDR2 ANQGSEA. This CDR3 is built from 14 residues. The CDR3 here is CSAVLDRNTGELFF. CDR3 nucleotide sequence: TGCAGCGCCGTCTTAGACAGGAACACCGGGGAGCTGTTTTTT.

A few counts support this clonotype. This chain uses TRBV15 with TRBJ2-7, with 7 nucleotides matching TRBD1. The CDR3 is made up of 14 amino acids. Looked up from germline, CDR1 is LNHNV and CDR2 is YYDKDF (reference sequence). The V gene end was trimmed by 1 base and the J gene end by 1 base; junction bases not matched to a gene: 1. The CDR3 loop is CATSRGDSSYEQYF. In DNA, the CDR3 is TGTGCCACCAGCAGAGGGGACAGTTCCTACGAGCAGTACTTC.

This clonotype has a single count. The genes are TRBV5-1 and TRBJ2-1; TRBD2 might be the D (6 bases). Trimming removed 3 bases from V and 0 bases from J, with 19 bases in between. Germline V gene data show CDR1 as SGHRS and CDR2 as YFSETQ. This CDR3 comprises 18 residues. The CDR3 region has the DNA TGCGCCAGCAGCTCGTCGAGCTATCTAGCGACCTCCTACAATGAGCAGTTCTTC. This translates into CASSSSSYLATSYNEQFF.

This sequence joins TRBV30 and TRBJ2-3, with a tentative D call TRBD2 (5 bases). This CDR3 comprises 12 residues. The germline CDR1 and CDR2 sequences are GTSNPN and SVGIG (reference sequence). The V and J ends lost 2 bases and 3 bases respectively, with 6 bases between them. CDR3 in DNA: TGTGCCTGGAGTCCGGGGACAGATACGCAGTATTTT. Protein: CAWSPGTDTQYF.

The J gene is TRBJ2-3, the V gene TRBV15; no definite D call. Trimming removed 0 bases from V and 2 bases from J, with 9 bases in between. CDR3 length: 15 amino acids. Germline assignment: CDR1 LNHNV and CDR2 YYDKDF (reference sequence). The CDR3 DNA reads TGTGCCACCAGCAGAGATGCTTCGTTCACAGATACGCAGTATTTT. It codes for CATSRDASFTDTQYF.

The rearrangement uses TRBV12-3 or TRBV12-4 and TRBJ2-7; D remains ambiguous. Trimming cost V 6 bases and J 2 bases, with 14 bases left between them. The CDR3 loop spans 14 amino acids. The CDR3 bases are TGTGCCAGCAGCCCGACATGGAACACCTACGAGCAGTACTTC. Translating it yields CASSPTWNTYEQYF.

This rearrangement joins TRBV5-1 to TRBJ2-4, with D possibly TRBD2 on 6 matching bases. Trimming took 3 bases from V and 0 from J, leaving 16 bases between them. The germline CDR1 and CDR2 sequences are SGHRS and YFSETQ. The CDR3 sequence is 17 residues long. CDR3 bases: TGCGCCAGCAGCTGGGCAGAAGGGGAGGAAGCCAAAAACATTCAGTACTTC. Protein sequence: CASSWAEGEEAKNIQYF.

This sequence joins TRBV30 and TRBJ2-7; D call uncertain. The germline CDR1 and CDR2 sequences are GTSNPN and SVGIG (reference sequence). Trimming left V 3 bases short and J 7 bases short, with 13 bases between. The CDR3 loop spans 12 amino acids. This CDR3 is CAWRDLSYEQYF. The CDR3 DNA reads TGTGCCTGGAGAGACCTAAGCTATGAGCAGTACTTC.

The chain joins TRBV14 to TRBJ1-6; no definite D call. The germline V gene encodes CDR1 SGHDN and CDR2 FVKESK. The CDR3 contains 15 residues. Trimming took 1 base from V and 4 from J, leaving 8 bases between them. CDR3 in amino acids: CASSQGAVYNSPLHF. The CDR3, as DNA: TGTGCCAGCAGCCAAGGGGCAGTGTATAATTCACCCCTCCACTTT.

A few counts support this clonotype. This rearrangement joins TRBV6-6 to TRBJ2-7; TRBD1 aligns across 8 bases. The germline V gene encodes CDR1 MNHNY and CDR2 SVGAGI (reference sequence). The CDR3 is 18 residues long. Unmatched junction bases numbered 16, after V lost 2 bases and J lost 4 bases. Here the CDR3 DNA reads TGTGCCAGCAGTTACCCGGGAGTGCAGGGGGCAGTTGTATACGAGCAGTACTTC. Its protein product is CASSYPGVQGAVVYEQYF.

This clonotype was counted a few times. The rearrangement links TRBV30 to TRBJ1-5, with 9 nucleotides matching TRBD1. V shed 1 base, J shed 4 bases, and the junction held 2 bases outside the gene matches. Per germline, CDR1 GTSNPN and CDR2 SVGIG (reference sequence). The CDR3 extends over 14 amino acids. CDR3 DNA sequence: TGTGCCTGGAGTGGGGGGACAGGGAATCAGCCCCAGCATTTT. This encodes CAWSGGTGNQPQHF.

The chain joins TRBV20-1 to TRBJ2-1; 10 bases match TRBD1. Germline assignment: CDR1 DFQATT and CDR2 SNEGSKA (reference sequence). This CDR3 has 15 residues. V lost 5 bases and J lost 4; bases outside the gene matches: 8. CDR3 region: CSALLPGQGYNEQFF. CDR3 sequence (DNA): TGCAGTGCTTTACTCCCGGGACAGGGGTACAATGAGCAGTTCTTC.

The rearrangement joins TRBV4-3 to TRBJ2-1; D gene uncertain. The germline V and J ends were trimmed by 1 base and 0 bases, with 10 bases remaining between them. The CDR3 loop spans 16 amino acids. CDR1 and CDR2 from the germline V gene are LGHNA and YSLEER. The CDR3 bases are TGCGCCAGCAGCCAAGGAGCTCCGAGCTCCTACAATGAGCAGTTCTTC. This encodes CASSQGAPSSYNEQFF.

This clonotype was picked up a small number of times. V usage is TRBV9 and J usage is TRBJ2-2; the D is unclear. Germline CDR1 reads SGDLS; CDR2 reads YYNGEE. There are 12 residues in the CDR3. The V end was cut by 2 bases, the J end by 7 bases, with 6 bases between. DNA of the CDR3: TGTGCCAGCAGCGTGATCGACGGGGAGCTGTTTTTT. Amino acids: CASSVIDGELFF.

The chain recombines TRBV7-2 with TRBJ2-3; possibly TRBD2 for D (6 bases). The CDR3 has 14 amino acids. From germline, CDR1 is SGHTA and CDR2 FQGNSA. V lost 2 bases and J lost 4, with 10 bases in between. CDR3 region: CASSLPGLADTQYF. CDR3 in DNA: TGTGCCAGCAGCTTACCGGGACTCGCAGATACGCAGTATTTT.

The chain combines TRBV5-5 with TRBJ2-7, with 9 nucleotides matching TRBD1. This CDR3 region has 17 residues. Germline CDR1 is SGHKS and CDR2 is YYEKEE (reference sequence). J gave up 0 bases and V 1 base, and 8 bases lay outside the gene matches. The CDR3 bases are TGTGCCAGCAGCTTGATGACAGGGGGTCCTCGCTCCTACGAGCAGTACTTC. It specifies CASSLMTGGPRSYEQYF.